This T cell receptor (beta chain) stems from a study of Graves' ophthalmopathy and Graves' hyperthyroidism. Study results and caveats: A 13-signature model separated ophthalmopathy from stable hyperthyroidism, roughly 86% sensitivity, 75% to 84% specificity.

From RNA, the CDR3 regions of TCR beta chains were amplified and sequenced. HTBI primers were employed in first-round RT-PCR, then a second-round multiplex PCR followed. TCRdb reanalysed the multiplex PCR reads using MiXCR and keeps one entry per CDR3 protein. The sample holds around 590,000 distinct CDR3 sequences; less than 45% are singletons and the top ten take approximately 4.1%. Notes on this clonotype: Its specificity is not known.

This CDR3 spans 13 amino acids. Looked up from germline, CDR1 is MNHNS and CDR2 is SASEGT. The ends were cut back, 4 bases at V and 0 bases at J, with 7 bases in the middle. The source of this sequence is an adult man with Graves' hyperthyroidism. The chain links TRBV6-1 to TRBJ2-7, with D perhaps matching TRBD2 (5 bases). Sequenced input: peripheral blood or thyroid tissue (not recorded which). CDR3 sequence (DNA): TGTGCCAGCAGTGGGACTGTCTCCTACGAGCAGTACTTC. Protein: CASSGTVSYEQYF.